The rows below give T cell receptor beta chains drawn from one sample of a study of blood T cells in healthy people across ages. TCRdb re-called the 5' RACE reads through MiXCR, storing one row per CDR3 protein. This table holds roughly 800,000 distinct CDR3 sequences, about 62% found once. The sample taken for sequencing was blood. The receptors come from a man aged 25-45 years in good health. Each CDR3 is given without its conserved first and last residue. Fields, in order: V gene, J gene, clone size, CDR3 protein. Clone size is shown for a subset of rows, as once, few, many or a class of expanded clone.

>TRBV29-1|TRBJ1-1|NA
SALRGDGAEAF
>TRBV15|TRBJ2-5|NA
ATSRPTRGLKETQY
>TRBV7-2|TRBJ1-2|NA
ASSLVSLAGRYT
>TRBV6-5|TRBJ1-1|NA
ASSSPKNTEAF
>TRBV6-8|NA|NA
ASREGDEQY
>TRBV20-1|TRBJ2-7|NA
SAKIRGTGSYEQY
>TRBV4-3|NA|NA
ASSQGGRLEGEETQY
>TRBV12-3/TRBV12-4|TRBJ2-7|NA
ASSYLSAYSYEQY
>TRBV12-3/TRBV12-4|TRBJ2-7|NA
ASSPLAGSHNEQY
>TRBV12-3/TRBV12-4|TRBJ1-4|NA
ASSRGPQGEKLF
>TRBV9|NA|NA
ASSVSKGSDEQY
>TRBV20-1|TRBJ2-7|NA
SASPGSTYEQY
>TRBV3-1|TRBJ2-1|NA
ASSQVLAEQF
>TRBV29-1|TRBJ2-5|NA
SVEASLIQETQY
>TRBV7-2|TRBJ2-1|NA
ASSFGGTLYEQF
>TRBV18|TRBJ2-3|NA
ASSPPHGDTQY
>TRBV6-5|TRBJ2-6|few
ASQGASSGANVLT
>TRBV29-1|TRBJ2-7|few
SALGDEDYEQY
>TRBV7-3|TRBJ2-1|NA
ASSRTRSNEQF
>TRBV6-6|TRBJ2-5|once
ASAGLRGQGGTQY
>TRBV7-8|TRBJ1-6|once
ASSLRPGEDSPLH
>TRBV20-1|TRBJ2-7|NA
SARDVFGSGLDEQY
>TRBV6-5|TRBJ2-7|NA
ASSPDRGRNRKQY
>TRBV21-1|TRBJ2-1|NA
ASSKGPIRDRSYNEQF
>TRBV6-1|TRBJ1-2|NA
ASSEATGINYGYT
>TRBV20-1|TRBJ2-1|NA
SAPPGGGTGYEQF
>TRBV18|TRBJ1-1|once
ASSQYTAQNTEAF
>TRBV20-1|TRBJ2-1|few
SARVGGYEQF
>TRBV7-2|TRBJ1-2|NA
ASSSRRDREDYGYT
>TRBV3-1|TRBJ1-5|NA
ASSHGAGINQPQH
>TRBV5-1|TRBJ1-6|NA
ASSATPSGAGVSPLH
>TRBV6-2/TRBV6-3|TRBJ1-6|NA
ASSSAGATSSPLH
>TRBV20-1|TRBJ2-7|few
SATQGWSYEQY
>TRBV29-1|TRBJ2-1|NA
SVPVSSYNEQF
>TRBV20-1|TRBJ2-1|NA
SADRETGSYNEQF
>TRBV20-1|TRBJ1-2|once
SARGRWLTDGYT
>TRBV29-1|TRBJ2-6|NA
SVAQPAGANVLT
>TRBV7-2|TRBJ2-3|few
ASSYLGVTDTQY
>TRBV7-8|TRBJ2-7|NA
ASSRWPPGGGAYEQY
>TRBV29-1|TRBJ1-5|NA
SVEVGAGQPQH